Presented here are 18 T cell receptor beta chains from one specimen sequenced in a study of beta chain features in type 1 diabetes. Of the isolated RNA, all was reverse transcribed, and so the sequenced material was expressed TCRB transcripts. Sequenced by immunoSEQ multiplex PCR; TCRdb stores in-frame clones only, minus some. This sample carries about 450,000 clones, about an eighth of them seen once, and the ten largest clones take about 0.045%. The specimen sequenced was naive CD4+ T cells from blood. All receptors derive from a woman in her late teens or twenties in good health.

The table lists this clone with a few counts. The chain links TRBV2 to TRBJ1-2, with 10 bases matching TRBD1. This CDR3 region has 11 residues. Trimming cost V 6 bases and J 10 bases; bases outside gene matches: 2. CDR1 and CDR2 from the germline V gene are SNHLY and FYNNEI. The CDR3 region is CASSDRGHYTF. CDR3 nucleotides: TGTGCCAGCAGCGACAGGGGGCACTACACCTTC. Complete variable domain (other parts from reference TRBV2 and TRBJ1-2): EPEVTQTPSHQVTQMGQEVILRCVPISNHLYFYWYRQILGQKVEFLVSFYNNEISEKSEIFDDQFSVERPDGSNFTLKIRSTKLEDSAMYFCASSDRGHYTFGSGTRLTVV.

A single count supports this clone. Other DNA sequences within the sample encode an identical CDR3. V usage is TRBV7-2 and J usage is TRBJ1-2; TRBD1 matches 10 bases. The CDR3 is made up of 13 amino acids. V gave up 5 bases and J gave up 7 bases; unmatched junction bases: 4. Germline V CDR1 and CDR2: SGHTA, FQGNSA. CDR3 nucleotides: TGTGCCAGCAGCAACGACAGGGGGCGTGGCTACACCTTC. The encoded protein is CASSNDRGRGYTF.

The J gene is TRBJ1-2, the V gene TRBV19; 9 bases agree with TRBD1. From germline, CDR1 is LNHDA and CDR2 SQIVND (reference sequence). V was pared by 1 base and J by 4 bases, with 4 bases of the junction left unmatched. The CDR3 runs 15 residues. The CDR3 loop reads CASSIAGTGLYGYTF. The CDR3 DNA follows: TGTGCCAGTAGTATAGCAGGGACAGGGCTCTATGGCTACACCTTC.

The chain has TRBV5-1 and TRBJ1-2; 8 nucleotides match TRBD1. Germline CDR1 is SGHRS and CDR2 is YFSETQ. The CDR3 has 15 amino acids. V dropped 0 bases and J dropped 8; count of bases not matched to a gene: 9. CDR3 DNA sequence: TGCGCCAGCAGCTTGGCAGGACAGGGATTGGAGGGCTACACCTTC. As protein: CASSLAGQGLEGYTF.

This clone was seen only a few times. This sequence joins TRBV5-1 and TRBJ1-1; possible D gene TRBD1, 5 bases. Trimming shortened V by 4 bases and J by 5 bases, and 18 bases separated the two germline ends. Germline V gives CDR1 SGHRS, CDR2 YFSETQ. The CDR3 has 15 residues. The CDR3 region has the DNA TGCGCCAGCAGCCTTTCAGGGTCCTTGCTGACTGAAGCTTTCTTT. The encoded protein is CASSLSGSLLTEAFF. Filled out from reference TRBV5-1 and TRBJ1-1, the complete variable domain reads KAGVTQTPRYLIKTRGQQVTLSCSPISGHRSVSWYQQTPGQGLQFLFEYFSETQRNKGNFPGRFSGRQFSNSRSEMNVSTLELGDSALYLCASSLSGSLLTEAFFGQGTRLTVV.

This clone was counted ten times or more. Additional DNA sequences in this sample encode the identical CDR3. The chain is built from TRBV7-2 and TRBJ2-3, with unresolved D. V shed 2 bases and J shed 3 bases, with 3 bases lying between them. In germline, CDR1 is SGHTA, CDR2 FQGNSA. The CDR3 runs 12 residues. CDR3 in DNA: TGTGCCAGCAGCTTATCTACAGATACGCAGTATTTT. Translating it yields CASSLSTDTQYF.

This clone turned up a few times. The gene calls are TRBV5-1 and TRBJ2-1; 7 bases are a match to TRBD1. J lost 4 bases, V lost 3 bases, and 4 bases had no gene match. Germline V gives CDR1 SGHRS, CDR2 YFSETQ. The CDR3 loop spans 14 amino acids. The DNA of the CDR3 is TGCGCCAGCAGCTCGGGACAGACTTACAATGAGCAGTTCTTC. Translation: CASSSGQTYNEQFF.

This clone has just a few counts. The sample holds other DNA sequences that translate to the same CDR3. The V call is TRBV7-2, the J call TRBJ2-1, with 11 bases matching TRBD2. Germline V CDR1 and CDR2: SGHTA, FQGNSA. The CDR3 consists of 15 residues. Germline trimming cut 3 bases from V and 3 bases from J; bases unmatched to any gene: 1. Here the CDR3 DNA reads TGTGCCAGCAGCTTGGGGACTAGCGGCTACAATGAGCAGTTCTTC. Translation gives CASSLGTSGYNEQFF.

This chain links TRBV29-1 with TRBJ2-7, with 7 bases fitting TRBD1. CDR3 size: 12 residues. V was pared by 7 bases and J by 2 bases, with 5 bases of the junction left unmatched. Germline V CDR1 and CDR2: SQVTM, ANQGSEA. CDR3 sequence (DNA): TGCAGCGCCGGACAGGAAACCTACGAGCAGTACTTC. Translation: CSAGQETYEQYF.

The chain carries TRBV7-6 and TRBJ2-5; no clear D gene. V lost 4 bases, J lost 8 bases, and 8 bases lay in between. From germline, CDR1 is SGHVS and CDR2 FNYEAQ. The CDR3 is made up of 11 amino acids. The CDR3 DNA reads TGTGCCAGCAGCTCTATAAGAACCCAGTACTTC. This sequence encodes CASSSIRTQYF.

This clone occurred a few times. The gene calls are TRBV7-9 and TRBJ2-1; 12 nucleotides align to TRBD2. The CDR3 has 15 residues. Germline V gives CDR1 SEHNR, CDR2 FQNEAQ (reference sequence). Trimming removed 7 bases from V and 0 bases from J; junction bases left unmatched: 1. DNA for the CDR3: TGTGCCAGCACGGGACTAGCGGGCTCCTACAATGAGCAGTTCTTC. This encodes CASTGLAGSYNEQFF.

The table lists this clone with a few counts. This rearrangement joins TRBV28 to TRBJ2-2; 12 bases line up with TRBD1. Germline CDR1 reads MDHEN; CDR2 reads SYDVKM. The CDR3 consists of 16 residues. The trim removed 5 bases at V and 6 bases at J, leaving 7 bases unmatched. The CDR3 spells CASSRWDRGLPGELFF. CDR3 DNA: TGTGCCAGCAGTCGGTGGGACAGGGGGCTACCCGGGGAGCTGTTTTTT.

This clone was seen only a few times. The chain is built from TRBV5-6 and TRBJ2-5; the D is unclear. This CDR3 has 14 residues. The V gene lost 1 base and the J gene lost 3 bases, with 10 bases spanning the gap. The germline V gene has CDR1 SGHDT and CDR2 YYEEEE. CDR3 coding DNA: TGTGCCAGCAGCTTGCGGTTTAGGGAAGAGACCCAGTACTTC. Its translation is CASSLRFREETQYF.

This clone was seen more than once but under ten times. The V gene is TRBV7-9, the J gene TRBJ2-3, with D uncertain. This CDR3 is built from 16 residues. Germline CDR1 SEHNR, CDR2 FQNEAQ (reference sequence). V was trimmed by 5 bases and J by 1 base, leaving 16 bases between them. The CDR3 is CASSPRIVQGTDTQYF. The CDR3 DNA is TGTGCCAGCAGCCCCCGGATAGTTCAGGGCACAGATACGCAGTATTTT.

This clone was seen a handful of times. The V call is TRBV28, the J call TRBJ2-1; unclear D gene. This CDR3 comprises 15 residues. The germline gives CDR1 MDHEN, CDR2 SYDVKM. Between the trimmed V and J ends, which lost 8 bases and 2 bases, there was a span of 16 bases. CDR3 DNA sequence: TGTGCCAGCCCCCCGAGTCGTACGGCCTACAATGAGCAGTTCTTC. Its translation is CASPPSRTAYNEQFF.

In its sample, this clone was seen a few times. The genes are TRBV10-2 and TRBJ2-5, with 7 bases identical to TRBD2. Germline CDR1 and CDR2: WSHSY and SAAADI. V trimming: 7 bases; J trimming: 2 bases; junction bases outside the gene matches: 1. This CDR3 is 12 amino acids long. In DNA form, the CDR3 reads TGCGCCAGCAAGCGGGGACAAGAGACCCAGTACTTC. Its translation is CASKRGQETQYF.

The chain uses TRBV9 and TRBJ2-1, with 7 bases that match TRBD2. CDR1 and CDR2 from the germline V gene are SGDLS and YYNGEE. Germline trimming cut 5 bases from V and 8 bases from J; bases unmatched to any gene: 13. CDR3 length: 15 amino acids. The CDR3 DNA sequence: TGTGCCAGCAGAGATTTGGGGAGGGAGGTGGATGAGCAGTTCTTC. It is translated as CASRDLGREVDEQFF.

This clone has more than one count but fewer than ten. In nucleotides, the CDR3 is TGTGCCAGCAGCTTAATGGCCGGGGGGAACACCGGGGAGCTGTTTTTT. Amino acid sequence: CASSLMAGGNTGELFF. The rearrangement uses TRBV7-2 and TRBJ2-2; D may be TRBD2 (6 bases). The CDR3 is 16 amino acids. Trimming pared 2 bases from V and 1 base from J, leaving 11 bases between. The germline V gene has CDR1 SGHTA and CDR2 FQGNSA.